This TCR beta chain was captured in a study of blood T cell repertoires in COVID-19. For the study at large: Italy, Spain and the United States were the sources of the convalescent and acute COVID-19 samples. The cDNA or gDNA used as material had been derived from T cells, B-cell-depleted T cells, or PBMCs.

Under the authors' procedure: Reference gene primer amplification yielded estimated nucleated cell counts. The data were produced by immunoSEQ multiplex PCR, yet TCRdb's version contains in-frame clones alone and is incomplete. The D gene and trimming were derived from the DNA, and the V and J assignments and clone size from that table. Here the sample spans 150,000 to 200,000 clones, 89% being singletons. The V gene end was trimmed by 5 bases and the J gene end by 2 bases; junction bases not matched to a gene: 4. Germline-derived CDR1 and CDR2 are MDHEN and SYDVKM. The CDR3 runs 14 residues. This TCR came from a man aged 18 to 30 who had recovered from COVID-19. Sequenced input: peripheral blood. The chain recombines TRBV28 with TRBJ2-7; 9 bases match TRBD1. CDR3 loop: CASSPGQGTYEQYF. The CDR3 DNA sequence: TGTGCCAGCAGTCCGGGACAGGGAACCTACGAGCAGTACTTC.